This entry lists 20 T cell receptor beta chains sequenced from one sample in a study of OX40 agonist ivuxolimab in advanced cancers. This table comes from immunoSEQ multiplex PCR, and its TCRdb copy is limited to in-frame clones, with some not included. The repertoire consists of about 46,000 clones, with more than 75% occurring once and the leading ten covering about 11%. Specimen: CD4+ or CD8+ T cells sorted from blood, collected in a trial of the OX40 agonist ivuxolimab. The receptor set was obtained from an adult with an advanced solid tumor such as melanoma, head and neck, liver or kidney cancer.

The CDR3 DNA follows: TGTGCCAGCAGCTTAACCGGGACTAGCTCCGATACGCAGTATTTT. It encodes CASSLTGTSSDTQYF. The V call is TRBV7-3, the J call TRBJ2-3; the match to TRBD2 covers 9 bases. The CDR3 has 15 amino acids. Trimming took 0 bases from V and 6 from J; bases not matched to a gene: 4. Looked up from germline, CDR1 is SGHTA and CDR2 is FQGTGA.

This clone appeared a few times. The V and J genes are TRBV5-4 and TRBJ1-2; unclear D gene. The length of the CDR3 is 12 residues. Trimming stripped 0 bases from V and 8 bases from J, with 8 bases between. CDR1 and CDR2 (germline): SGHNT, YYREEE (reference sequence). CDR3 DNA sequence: TGTGCCAGCAGCTTGGGACCGACCGGCTACACCTTC. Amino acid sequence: CASSLGPTGYTF.

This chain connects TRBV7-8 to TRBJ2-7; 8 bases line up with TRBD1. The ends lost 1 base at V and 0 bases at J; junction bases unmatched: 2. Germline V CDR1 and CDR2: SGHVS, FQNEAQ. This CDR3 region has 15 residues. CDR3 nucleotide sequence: TGTGCCAGCAGCTTAGGACAGGGGAACTCCTACGAGCAGTACTTC. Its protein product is CASSLGQGNSYEQYF. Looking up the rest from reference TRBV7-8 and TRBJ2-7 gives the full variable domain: GAGVSQSPRYKVAKRGQDVALRCDPISGHVSLFWYQQALGQGPEFLTYFQNEAQLDKSGLPSDRFFAERPEGSVSTLKIQRTQQEDSAVYLCASSLGQGNSYEQYFGPGTRLTVT.

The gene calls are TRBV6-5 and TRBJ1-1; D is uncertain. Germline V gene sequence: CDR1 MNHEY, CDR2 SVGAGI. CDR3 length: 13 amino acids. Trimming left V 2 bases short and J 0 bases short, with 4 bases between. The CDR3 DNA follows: TGTGCCAGCAGTTACGCCGTGAACACTGAAGCTTTCTTT. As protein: CASSYAVNTEAFF.

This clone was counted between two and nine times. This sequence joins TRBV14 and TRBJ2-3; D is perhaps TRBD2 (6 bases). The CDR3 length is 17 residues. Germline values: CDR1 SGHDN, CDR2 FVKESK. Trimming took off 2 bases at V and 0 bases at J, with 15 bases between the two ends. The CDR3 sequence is CASSQRSGRTSTDTQYF. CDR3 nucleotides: TGTGCCAGCAGCCAACGTAGCGGAAGAACTAGCACAGATACGCAGTATTTT.

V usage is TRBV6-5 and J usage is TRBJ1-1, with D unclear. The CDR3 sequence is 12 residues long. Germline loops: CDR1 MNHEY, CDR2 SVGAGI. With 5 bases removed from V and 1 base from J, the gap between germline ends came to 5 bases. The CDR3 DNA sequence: TGTGCCAGCAGTGCAGGGAACACTGAAGCTTTCTTT. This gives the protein CASSAGNTEAFF.

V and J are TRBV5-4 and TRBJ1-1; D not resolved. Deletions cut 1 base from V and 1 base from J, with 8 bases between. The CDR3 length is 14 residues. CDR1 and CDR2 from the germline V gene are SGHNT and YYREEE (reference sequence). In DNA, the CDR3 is TGTGCCAGCAGCTTGAGAATGGCGAACACTGAAGCTTTCTTT. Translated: CASSLRMANTEAFF.

This chain's CDR3 is CASSLGAGKSYNEQFF. CDR3 in DNA: TGTGCCAGCAGCTTAGGGGCGGGGAAGTCCTACAATGAGCAGTTCTTC. The chain has TRBV13 and TRBJ2-1, with D possibly matching TRBD2 (6 bases). From germline, CDR1 is PRHDT and CDR2 FYEKMQ (reference sequence). CDR3 length: 16 amino acids. The V end lost 0 bases, the J end lost 1 base, and 10 bases lay between the germline ends.

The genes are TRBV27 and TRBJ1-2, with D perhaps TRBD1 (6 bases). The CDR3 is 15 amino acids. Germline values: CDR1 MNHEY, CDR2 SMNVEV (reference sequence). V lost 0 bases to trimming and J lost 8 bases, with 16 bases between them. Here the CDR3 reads CASSLSNRWRGGYTF. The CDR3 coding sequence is TGTGCCAGCAGTTTATCGAACAGGTGGAGGGGGGGCTACACCTTC.

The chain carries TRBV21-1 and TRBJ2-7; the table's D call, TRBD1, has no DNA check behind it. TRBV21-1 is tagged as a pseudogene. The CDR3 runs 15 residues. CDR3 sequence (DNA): TGTGCCAGCAGCAAAGTCCGGCAGGACTCCTACGAGCAGTACTTC. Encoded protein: CASSKVRQDSYEQYF.

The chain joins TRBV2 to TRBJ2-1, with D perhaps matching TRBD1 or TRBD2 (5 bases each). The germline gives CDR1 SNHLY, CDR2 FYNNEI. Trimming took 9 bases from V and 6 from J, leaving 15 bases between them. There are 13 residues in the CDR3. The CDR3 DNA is TGTGCCAGTGACAGAGGGTCCCGCAATGAGCAGTTCTTC. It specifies CASDRGSRNEQFF.

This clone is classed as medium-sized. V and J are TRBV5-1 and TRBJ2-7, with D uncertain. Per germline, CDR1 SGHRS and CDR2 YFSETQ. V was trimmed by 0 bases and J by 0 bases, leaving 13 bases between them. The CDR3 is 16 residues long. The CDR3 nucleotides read TGCGCCAGCAGCTTGGGTGGCTTAGGCACCTCCTACGAGCAGTACTTC. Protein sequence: CASSLGGLGTSYEQYF. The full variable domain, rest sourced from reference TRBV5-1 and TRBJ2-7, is KAGVTQTPRYLIKTRGQQVTLSCSPISGHRSVSWYQQTPGQGLQFLFEYFSETQRNKGNFPGRFSGRQFSNSRSEMNVSTLELGDSALYLCASSLGGLGTSYEQYFGPGTRLTVT.

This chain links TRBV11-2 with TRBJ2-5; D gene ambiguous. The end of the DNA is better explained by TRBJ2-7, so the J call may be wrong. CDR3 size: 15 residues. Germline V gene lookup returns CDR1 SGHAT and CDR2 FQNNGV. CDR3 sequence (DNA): TGTGCCAGCAGCTTAGGGACCGGGTATTACTACGAGCAGTACTTC. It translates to CASSLGTGYYYEQYF.

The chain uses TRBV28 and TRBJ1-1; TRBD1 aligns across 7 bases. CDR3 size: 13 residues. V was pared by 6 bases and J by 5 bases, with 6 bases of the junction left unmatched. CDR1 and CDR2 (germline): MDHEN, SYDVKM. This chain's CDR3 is CASSGTVRTEAFF. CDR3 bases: TGTGCCAGCAGCGGGACAGTGAGAACTGAAGCTTTCTTT.

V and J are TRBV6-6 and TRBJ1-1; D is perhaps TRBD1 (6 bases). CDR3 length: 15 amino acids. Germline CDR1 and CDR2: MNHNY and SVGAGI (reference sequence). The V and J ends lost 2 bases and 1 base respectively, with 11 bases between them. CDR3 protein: CASSYLGTPNTEAFF. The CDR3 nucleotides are TGTGCCAGCAGTTACCTCGGGACACCGAACACTGAAGCTTTCTTT.

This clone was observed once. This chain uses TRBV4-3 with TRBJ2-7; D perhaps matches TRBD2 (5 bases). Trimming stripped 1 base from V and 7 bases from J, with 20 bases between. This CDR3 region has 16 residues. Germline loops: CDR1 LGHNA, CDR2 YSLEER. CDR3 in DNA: TGCGCCAGCAGCCAAGTTGCGCGGGCCCCAAGTTTTGAGCAGTACTTC. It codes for CASSQVARAPSFEQYF.

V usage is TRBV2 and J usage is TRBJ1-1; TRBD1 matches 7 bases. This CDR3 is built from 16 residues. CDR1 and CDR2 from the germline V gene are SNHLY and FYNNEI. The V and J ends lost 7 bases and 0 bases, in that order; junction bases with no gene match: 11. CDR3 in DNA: TGTGCCAGCAATAAGAAGGGGGCAGGGATGAACACTGAAGCTTTCTTT. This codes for CASNKKGAGMNTEAFF.

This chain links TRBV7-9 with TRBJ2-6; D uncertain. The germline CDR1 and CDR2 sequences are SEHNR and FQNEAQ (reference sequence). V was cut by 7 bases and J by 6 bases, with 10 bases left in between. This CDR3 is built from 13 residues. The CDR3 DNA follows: TGTGCCAGCACCCCCCCCCAGGCCAACGTCCTGACTTTC. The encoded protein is CASTPPQANVLTF.

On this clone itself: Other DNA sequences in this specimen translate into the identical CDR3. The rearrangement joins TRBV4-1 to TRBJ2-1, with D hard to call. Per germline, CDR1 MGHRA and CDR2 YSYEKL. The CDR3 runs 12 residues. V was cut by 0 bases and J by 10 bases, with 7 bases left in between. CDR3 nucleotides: TGCGCCAGCAGCCAAGATCGGTCGGAGCAGTTCTTC. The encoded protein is CASSQDRSEQFF.

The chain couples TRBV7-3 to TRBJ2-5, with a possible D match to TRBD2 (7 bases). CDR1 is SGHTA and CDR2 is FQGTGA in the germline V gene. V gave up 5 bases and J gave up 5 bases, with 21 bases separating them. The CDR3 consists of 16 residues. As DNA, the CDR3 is TGTGCCAGCAGCCTGGAGGGGGGGCGGTACATTGAGACCCAGTACTTC. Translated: CASSLEGGRYIETQYF.